The 20 T cell receptor beta chains in this list originate from one sample, sequenced in a study of T cells after yellow fever vaccination. TCRdb fed the 5' RACE reads into MiXCR, producing one record per CDR3 protein. The sample holds nearly 550,000 distinct CDR3 sequences, under 25% seen once. The source was PBMCs, collected 15 days after the yellow fever booster vaccination. The receptors were sampled from a young man who received the YFV17D yellow fever vaccine.

This clonotype was counted only a few times. The rearrangement links TRBV20-1 to TRBJ2-7; D unclear. The CDR3 has 10 residues. CDR1 and CDR2 from the germline V gene are DFQATT and SNEGSKA (reference sequence). V shed 3 bases and J shed 3 bases, with 3 bases lying between them. Here the CDR3 DNA reads TGCAGTGCTAGTAACTACGAGCAGTACTTC. The encoded protein is CSASNYEQYF.

V is TRBV7-2 and J is TRBJ2-7; the match to TRBD2 covers 14 bases. From germline, CDR1 is SGHTA and CDR2 FQGNSA. This CDR3 contains 15 residues. V lost 4 bases to trimming and J lost 5 bases; unmatched junction nucleotides: 4. The CDR3 spells CASSSQGLAGDEQYF. CDR3 DNA: TGTGCCAGCAGCTCCCAGGGACTAGCGGGAGACGAGCAGTACTTC.

The genes are TRBV29-1 and TRBJ1-2; TRBD1 might be the D (6 bases). V shed 7 bases and J shed 4 bases, with 13 bases lying between them. This CDR3 region has 12 residues. In germline, CDR1 is SQVTM, CDR2 ANQGSEA. CDR3 amino acids: CSARDTTYGYTF. The DNA for the CDR3 is TGCAGCGCGCGGGACACTACCTATGGCTACACCTTC.

The J gene is TRBJ2-2, the V gene TRBV2; 10 nucleotides match TRBD2. Germline-derived CDR1 and CDR2 are SNHLY and FYNNEI. The length of the CDR3 is 16 residues. Unmatched junction bases numbered 12, after V lost 6 bases and J lost 8 bases. CDR3 sequence reads: CASRAGLAAIRGELFF. CDR3 coding DNA: TGTGCCAGCAGAGCCGGACTAGCGGCCATTCGGGGGGAGCTGTTTTTT.

This clonotype was seen only once. The chain recombines TRBV20-1 with TRBJ2-7; 9 positions agree with TRBD2. CDR3 length: 14 amino acids. Germline loops: CDR1 DFQATT, CDR2 SNEGSKA (reference sequence). V lost 6 bases to trimming and J lost 3 bases; unmatched junction nucleotides: 9. CDR3 region: CSASYPLAGYEQYF. The CDR3 DNA reads as TGCAGTGCCTCTTACCCACTAGCGGGCTACGAGCAGTACTTC.

The sample holds a few counts of this clonotype. This chain joins TRBV20-1 and TRBJ2-1; unclear D gene. The CDR3 runs to 16 residues. The germline gives CDR1 DFQATT, CDR2 SNEGSKA (reference sequence). V was trimmed by 0 bases and J by 2 bases, leaving 14 bases between them. CDR3 coding DNA: TGCAGTGCTAGAGACCCCCGCCAGCGCGCCTACAATGAGCAGTTCTTC. The encoded protein is CSARDPRQRAYNEQFF.

This clonotype was seen more than once but under ten times. The J gene is TRBJ2-3, the V gene TRBV12-3 or TRBV12-4; 11 nucleotides agree with TRBD2. The CDR3 is made up of 16 amino acids. V gave up 1 base and J gave up 8 bases; unmatched junction bases: 8. The CDR3 DNA follows: TGTGCCAGCAGTTTAGGGACTAGCGGGCGGACACTTACGCAGTATTTT. Amino acids: CASSLGTSGRTLTQYF.

The chain links TRBV12-3 or TRBV12-4 to TRBJ2-1; the match to TRBD1 covers 8 bases. This CDR3 spans 13 amino acids. V dropped 3 bases and J dropped 10; count of bases not matched to a gene: 5. The CDR3 sequence is CASSLGWDREQFF. The CDR3 nucleotides read TGTGCCAGCAGTTTGGGTTGGGACAGGGAGCAGTTCTTC.

This clonotype was detected only a few times. The chain carries TRBV5-1 and TRBJ1-1; 7 nucleotides agree with TRBD1. The CDR3 consists of 17 residues. The germline gives CDR1 SGHRS, CDR2 YFSETQ. V was clipped by 1 base and J by 1 base; unmatched bases: 10. The CDR3: CASSLITGAWTNTEAFF. In nucleotides, the CDR3 is TGCGCCAGCAGCTTGATCACAGGGGCCTGGACGAACACTGAAGCTTTCTTT.

The chain links TRBV6-2 or TRBV6-3 to TRBJ2-1; the D gene is possibly TRBD1 (5 bases). Germline-derived CDR1 and CDR2 are MNHEY and SVGEGT. This CDR3 comprises 15 residues. V shed 0 bases and J shed 6 bases, with 12 bases lying between them. In nucleotides, the CDR3 is TGTGCCAGCAGTTACTCGAAAATCAGGGTCAATGAGCAGTTCTTC. It yields the protein CASSYSKIRVNEQFF.

V gene TRBV6-1 combines with J gene TRBJ2-1, with D perhaps assigned TRBD1 or TRBD2 (5 bases each). CDR3 length: 13 residues. CDR1 MNHNS and CDR2 SASEGT come from the germline V gene. V lost 7 bases to trimming and J lost 9 bases, with 16 bases between them. The CDR3 sequence: CASTQRGWAEQFF. The CDR3 region has the DNA TGTGCCAGCACCCAGAGGGGTTGGGCTGAGCAGTTCTTC.

This chain joins TRBV20-1 and TRBJ1-5; possible D gene TRBD1, 5 bases. This CDR3 region has 15 residues. V lost 7 bases to trimming and J lost 4 bases, with 20 bases between them. Germline CDR1 reads DFQATT; CDR2 reads SNEGSKA (reference sequence). The CDR3 DNA is TGCAGTGTCCAGGGCAGGTCCCGTTGGAATCAGCCCCAGCATTTT. This encodes CSVQGRSRWNQPQHF.

The V gene is TRBV7-2, the J gene TRBJ1-1; D perhaps matches TRBD1 (5 bases). CDR1 and CDR2 (germline): SGHTA, FQGNSA. The CDR3 is 14 residues long. Trimming shortened V by 3 bases and J by 4 bases, and 12 bases separated the two germline ends. The CDR3 protein is CASSFARVVTEAFF. CDR3 sequence (DNA): TGTGCCAGCAGCTTCGCCAGGGTCGTCACTGAAGCTTTCTTT.

The chain couples TRBV7-2 to TRBJ2-7; 15 bases align to TRBD2. This CDR3 comprises 16 residues. Unmatched junction bases numbered 6, after V lost 5 bases and J lost 4 bases. The V gene's germline CDR1 is SGHTA and CDR2 FQGNSA. The CDR3 loop is CASSKGLAGGGYEQYF. The CDR3 DNA follows: TGTGCCAGCAGCAAGGGACTAGCGGGAGGTGGTTACGAGCAGTACTTC.

This clonotype came up a few times. The V and J genes are TRBV6-1 and TRBJ2-1; D might be TRBD1 (6 bases). The germline CDR1 and CDR2 sequences are MNHNS and SASEGT. The germline V and J ends were trimmed by 3 bases and 5 bases, with 11 bases remaining between them. The CDR3 spans 14 residues. The CDR3 sequence: CASSDPGQNNEQFF. For the CDR3, the DNA is TGTGCCAGCAGTGATCCGGGACAAAACAATGAGCAGTTCTTC.

V gene TRBV20-1 combines with J gene TRBJ2-5; weak D call: TRBD2 (6 bases). The V end lost 3 bases, the J end lost 0 bases, and 14 bases lay between the germline ends. This CDR3 spans 15 amino acids. Germline CDR1 and CDR2: DFQATT and SNEGSKA (reference sequence). DNA for the CDR3: TGCAGTGCTAGCCCCCCGGGGGTGTACCAAGAGACCCAGTACTTC. Amino acids: CSASPPGVYQETQYF.

The chain is built from TRBV6-5 and TRBJ2-2, with 14 bases fitting TRBD2. V trimming: 2 bases; J trimming: 4 bases; junction bases outside the gene matches: 3. Per germline, CDR1 MNHEY and CDR2 SVGAGI. This CDR3 is built from 17 residues. CDR3 amino acids: CASSYGGLAGGTGELFF. In DNA, the CDR3 is TGTGCCAGCAGTTACGGAGGACTAGCGGGAGGCACCGGGGAGCTGTTTTTT.

The sample holds a few counts of this clonotype. The chain carries TRBV5-1 and TRBJ2-7; TRBD1 or TRBD2 may be the D gene (5 bases each). V dropped 4 bases and J dropped 9 bases, with 20 bases sitting between them. The CDR3 has 14 residues. Germline values: CDR1 SGHRS, CDR2 YFSETQ. CDR3 amino acids: CASSRNSGTAGQYF. For the CDR3, the DNA is TGCGCCAGCAGCCGAAATTCAGGGACGGCGGGGCAGTACTTC.

V is TRBV5-1 and J is TRBJ1-2; maybe TRBD1 (6 bases). The CDR3 is 14 residues long. The V gene lost 3 bases and the J gene lost 0 bases, with 9 bases spanning the gap. Germline values: CDR1 SGHRS, CDR2 YFSETQ. Here the CDR3 DNA reads TGCGCCAGCAGCTGGACAGCGCCTAACTATGGCTACACCTTC. It translates to CASSWTAPNYGYTF.

This chain connects TRBV6-1 to TRBJ2-5; D is unresolved. This CDR3 has 18 residues. V lost 5 bases and J lost 2, with 24 bases in between. The V gene's germline CDR1 is MNHNS and CDR2 SASEGT. The CDR3 sequence: CASSRRGPSGRSQETQYF. The CDR3, as DNA: TGTGCCAGCAGTCGCCGCGGACCCAGTGGCAGGTCGCAAGAGACCCAGTACTTC.